The entry below describes one TCR beta chain. Repertoires were generated with immunoSEQ multiplex PCR, while TCRdb's copy carries only in-frame clones and drops some. The sample consists of a few hundred thousand clones, 88% of them appearing once. These data originate in a study of blood T cell repertoires in COVID-19. CDR1 and CDR2 from the germline V gene are SGDLS and YYNGEE. Trimming cost V 3 bases and J 2 bases; bases outside gene matches: 3. CDR3 length: 16 residues. Sample: peripheral blood. V usage is TRBV9 and J usage is TRBJ2-1; 12 bases map to TRBD2. The TCR was taken from a young man with active or convalescent COVID-19. DNA for the CDR3: TGTGCCAGCAGCGGGACTAGCGGGGACCCCTACAATGAGCAGTTCTTC. It translates to CASSGTSGDPYNEQFF.